Listed here are 13 T cell receptor beta chains from one sample, sequenced in a study of response to subunit inactivated influenza vaccine. TCRdb ran MiXCR on the RT-PCR reads and lists one entry per CDR3 protein. The table includes about 620,000 distinct CDR3 sequences, 11% detected once. The same sample was also studied in work on T cells expressing NK-cell markers. Turning to that study: TCR beta cDNA was made by 5'RACE template switching with UMIs.

Specimen: PBMCs from blood, collected on the day of vaccination. Receptors were obtained from a man aged 45-65 years who received an inactivated influenza vaccine.

In regard to this clonotype: Germline is not matched at one junction end, which may reflect a read error. The gene calls are TRBV6-1 and TRBJ2-6, with D tentatively TRBD2 (6 bases). The CDR3 consists of 18 residues. Germline-derived CDR1 and CDR2 are MNHNS and SASEGT. The CDR3 spells CASNEAGRDRSGANVLTF. The CDR3 coding sequence is TGTGCCAGCAATGAAGCGGGCAGGGATAGGTCTGGGGCCAACGTCCTGACTTTC.

The chain couples TRBV6-1 to TRBJ2-3, with D unresolved. Germline loops: CDR1 MNHNS, CDR2 SASEGT. This CDR3 region has 15 residues. V was shortened by 6 bases and J by 5 bases, with 18 bases between the two germline ends. The CDR3 DNA sequence: TGTGCCAGCAGGGCCGGTACCCTGACAAAAGATACGCAGTATTTT. Its translation: CASRAGTLTKDTQYF.

The chain links TRBV20-1 to TRBJ2-1, with TRBD2 matching 12 bases. The ends lost 0 bases at V and 4 bases at J; junction bases unmatched: 4. The CDR3 has 16 amino acids. Germline V lookup: CDR1 DFQATT, CDR2 SNEGSKA (reference sequence). The CDR3 bases are TGCAGTGCTAGAGATTGGCTAGCGGGAGGGTACAATGAGCAGTTCTTC. This sequence encodes CSARDWLAGGYNEQFF.

A word on this clonotype: This may come from a read error, since a much larger clone is one base off. The chain combines TRBV14 with TRBJ2-1; D gene unclear. CDR3 length equals 11 residues. Deletions cut 1 base from V and 10 bases from J, with 5 bases between. CDR1 SGHDN and CDR2 FVKESK come from the germline V gene. CDR3 DNA sequence: TGTGCCAGCAGCCAAGCGAAGGAGCAGTTCTTC. Translating gives CASSQAKEQFF.

The rearrangement links TRBV5-6 to TRBJ2-2, with D unresolved. The V gene's germline CDR1 is SGHDT and CDR2 YYEEEE. There are 14 residues in the CDR3. V lost 0 bases, J lost 4 bases, and 7 bases lay in between. The CDR3 sequence: CASSLGQFTGELFF. DNA of the CDR3: TGTGCCAGCAGCTTGGGTCAGTTCACCGGGGAGCTGTTTTTT.

This clonotype was found a few times. J is TRBJ1-1 and V is TRBV11-2; 8 nucleotides agree with TRBD1. Germline V gene lookup returns CDR1 SGHAT and CDR2 FQNNGV. CDR3 length: 15 amino acids. Unmatched junction bases numbered 10, after V lost 6 bases and J lost 4 bases. The CDR3 sequence is CASRRPGGRITEAFF. CDR3 DNA: TGTGCCAGCAGGAGACCAGGGGGCAGGATCACTGAAGCTTTCTTT.

This clonotype was detected only a few times. The chain couples TRBV5-4 to TRBJ2-1; D is ambiguous. CDR3 length: 13 amino acids. Germline V gene sequence: CDR1 SGHNT, CDR2 YYREEE (reference sequence). Trimming removed 4 bases at V and 6 bases at J, with 11 bases between. The CDR3 here is CASSLQASNEQFF. The CDR3, as DNA: TGTGCCAGCAGCCTGCAAGCAAGCAATGAGCAGTTCTTC.

This clonotype was observed a handful of times. The chain carries TRBV20-1 and TRBJ2-5; 13 nucleotides line up with TRBD2. With V trimmed by 2 bases and J by 5 bases, 5 bases remained unmatched. Germline CDR1 DFQATT, CDR2 SNEGSKA (reference sequence). The CDR3 spans 15 residues. The CDR3 loop is CSARPLAGGHETQYF. For the CDR3, the DNA is TGCAGTGCTAGACCACTAGCGGGGGGGCACGAGACCCAGTACTTC.

This clonotype was seen a handful of times. The chain joins TRBV20-1 to TRBJ2-1; TRBD2 matches at 13 bases. V shed 6 bases and J 4 bases; nucleotides not matched to a gene: 6. Germline-derived CDR1 and CDR2 are DFQATT and SNEGSKA (reference sequence). The CDR3 has 15 residues. CDR3 protein: CSARQTSGRYNEQFF. CDR3 in DNA: TGCAGTGCCCGGCAGACTAGCGGGAGGTACAATGAGCAGTTCTTC.

The rearrangement uses TRBV5-1 and TRBJ2-3; D unclear. The V end lost 3 bases, the J end lost 0 bases, and 11 bases lay between the germline ends. Germline V gene lookup returns CDR1 SGHRS and CDR2 YFSETQ. The CDR3 runs 15 residues. The CDR3, as DNA: TGCGCCAGCAGCTCCGACCCTCTAAGCACAGATACGCAGTATTTT. Protein sequence: CASSSDPLSTDTQYF.

The chain employs TRBV10-3 and TRBJ2-3; perhaps TRBD2 as D (5 bases). This CDR3 is 12 amino acids long. V dropped 7 bases and J dropped 2 bases, with 7 bases sitting between them. Germline V CDR1 and CDR2: ENHRY, SYGVKD. The CDR3 sequence is CAIMTNTDTQYF. CDR3 DNA sequence: TGTGCCATCATGACTAACACAGATACGCAGTATTTT.

This clonotype was detected a few times. V is TRBV11-3 and J is TRBJ2-7, with D perhaps TRBD1 (6 bases). This CDR3 has 14 amino acids. Germline values: CDR1 SGHNT, CDR2 YENEEA. The V gene lost 2 bases and the J gene lost 2 bases, with 10 bases spanning the gap. In DNA, the CDR3 is TGTGCCAGCAGCTTAAATAACAGGGCCTACGAGCAGTACTTC. It encodes CASSLNNRAYEQYF.

This chain joins TRBV7-6 and TRBJ2-7; the D is unclear. Trimming cost V 0 bases and J 4 bases, with 10 bases left between them. The CDR3 is made up of 14 amino acids. Germline CDR1 and CDR2: SGHVS and FNYEAQ. In nucleotides, the CDR3 is TGTGCCAGCAGCTTAGCACAGTCCGGGTACGAGCAGTACTTC. It encodes CASSLAQSGYEQYF.